The clone carrying this T cell receptor beta chain was found a few times. Its antigen is unknown. Researchers ran the PCR with 60 Vbeta and 13 Jbeta primers. Per the original data handling: Among the unique TCR beta chains that a later analysis counted, some 73 million in all, approximately 12 million were shared. Here immunoSEQ multiplex PCR was the method, and the copy in TCRdb shows in-frame clones only, minus some. V and J calls and clone size are copied from that table; D and trimming were computed from the DNA. This table has around 150,000 clones, more than 60% appearing once. The CDR3 contains 16 residues. The V gene end was trimmed by 0 bases and the J gene end by 4 bases; junction bases not matched to a gene: 4. Germline CDR1 reads MGHRA; CDR2 reads YSYEKL. This record comes from a study of cytomegalovirus exposure and HLA in healthy donors. Study-wide points: Altogether, 150 to 200 TCR beta chains were recorded as cytomegalovirus-associated. A few CMV-associated chains were confirmed in vitro to be specific for CMV antigens.

The sequenced sample was PBMCs. This TCR was sampled from a male donor in good health and CMV-seronegative. V and J are TRBV4-1 and TRBJ1-3; 9 nucleotides align to TRBD1. For the CDR3, the DNA is TGCGCCAGCAGCCAAGAAAGGGGGACAGGGGGAAACACCATATATTTT. This gives the protein CASSQERGTGGNTIYF.